One sample yielded the 18 T cell receptor beta chains listed below, sequenced in a study of cytomegalovirus exposure and HLA in healthy donors (TCRdb year 2017). Library method: the immunoSEQ multiplex PCR assay. A mixture of 60 forward primers for TCR Vbeta segments and 13 reverse primers for TCR Jbeta segments was used in the multiplex PCR. Entries here come from immuneACCESS through TCRdb and include only in-frame sequences with V and J called. Some clones fail to appear in such tables; in the studies checked, an unresolved V gene covers under half of the shortfall, and the cause of the remainder is unknown. The sample table holds about 140,000 clones, of which 73% were seen once. The biggest ten clones account for around an eighth of the sample. Sequences were obtained from PBMCs. The receptors derive from a human donor in good health.

This clone was picked up a small number of times. V and J are TRBV10-3 and TRBJ1-2; 10 nucleotides align to TRBD1. Germline CDR1 is ENHRY and CDR2 is SYGVKD. The V and J ends lost 3 bases and 10 bases, in that order; junction bases with no gene match: 5. The CDR3 is made up of 13 amino acids. CDR3 amino acids: CAISDDRGRVYTF. The DNA for the CDR3 is TGTGCCATCAGTGACGACAGGGGGCGCGTCTACACCTTC.

The V call is TRBV6-5, the J call TRBJ2-3; D perhaps matches TRBD2 (7 bases). The CDR3 has 14 residues. Germline V CDR1 and CDR2: MNHEY, SVGAGI. V was cut by 5 bases and J by 6 bases, with 15 bases left in between. The CDR3 nucleotides read TGTGCCAGCAGTCCCCGGACTAGGGGGGATACGCAGTATTTT. Its protein is CASSPRTRGDTQYF.

The V and J genes are TRBV6-6 and TRBJ2-7, with 9 nucleotides matching TRBD2. From germline, CDR1 is MNHNY and CDR2 SVGAGI (reference sequence). The ends lost 4 bases at V and 1 base at J; junction bases unmatched: 5. The CDR3 contains 15 residues. DNA of the CDR3: TGTGCCAGCAGTTCCCTAGCGGGACCTTCCTACGAGCAGTACTTC. Translated, it gives CASSSLAGPSYEQYF.

The CDR3 region is CASRTLFYEQFF. The CDR3 coding sequence is TGTGCCAGCAGAACTCTCTTCTATGAGCAGTTCTTC. The chain is built from TRBV2 and TRBJ2-1; D not resolved. This CDR3 has 12 amino acids. Trimming shortened V by 6 bases and J by 8 bases, and 11 bases separated the two germline ends. CDR1 and CDR2 from the germline V gene are SNHLY and FYNNEI. The full variable domain, completed using reference TRBV2 and TRBJ2-1, is EPEVTQTPSHQVTQMGQEVILRCVPISNHLYFYWYRQILGQKVEFLVSFYNNEISEKSEIFDDQFSVERPDGSNFTLKIRSTKLEDSAMYFCASRTLFYEQFFGPGTRLTVL.

The chain has TRBV30 and TRBJ1-6, with 8 bases that match TRBD1. Germline assignment: CDR1 GTSNPN and CDR2 SVGIG (reference sequence). CDR3 size: 15 residues. The trim removed 3 bases at V and 6 bases at J, leaving 7 bases unmatched. Here the CDR3 reads CAWRGGRGPNSPLHF. The CDR3 bases are TGTGCCTGGAGGGGGGGCAGGGGGCCTAATTCACCCCTCCACTTT.

The rearrangement joins TRBV5-1 to TRBJ2-5, with D unresolved. The end of the DNA is better explained by TRBJ2-7, so the J call may be wrong. CDR3 length equals 11 residues. Germline V gene lookup returns CDR1 SGHRS and CDR2 YFSETQ. This CDR3 reads CASSVTNEQYF. The CDR3 DNA sequence: TGCGCCAGCAGCGTAACGAACGAGCAGTACTTC.

The rearrangement links TRBV19 to TRBJ1-2, with D tentatively TRBD1 (6 bases). This CDR3 region has 13 residues. Germline loops: CDR1 LNHDA, CDR2 SQIVND (reference sequence). Deletions cut 3 bases from V and 2 bases from J, with 7 bases between. The CDR3 loop reads CASSIRGNYGYTF. In DNA form, the CDR3 reads TGTGCCAGTAGTATTAGGGGGAACTATGGCTACACCTTC. Drawing the rest from reference TRBV19 and TRBJ1-2, the complete variable domain is DGGITQSPKYLFRKEGQNVTLSCEQNLNHDAMYWYRQDPGQGLRLIYYSQIVNDFQKGDIAEGYSVSREKKESFPLTVTSAQKNPTAFYLCASSIRGNYGYTFGSGTRLTVV.

This sequence joins TRBV6-5 and TRBJ1-5, with D possibly matching TRBD1 (6 bases). The V and J ends lost 2 bases and 5 bases respectively, with 10 bases between them. CDR1 is MNHEY, CDR2 SVGAGI, per germline. The CDR3 loop spans 14 amino acids. The CDR3 sequence: CASSYGGRDQPQHF. The CDR3 DNA reads as TGTGCCAGCAGTTACGGGGGCAGGGATCAGCCCCAGCATTTT.

The chain uses TRBV27 and TRBJ2-5, with a possible D match to TRBD1 (5 bases). Deletions cut 1 base from V and 1 base from J, with 10 bases between. This CDR3 contains 15 residues. Germline V CDR1 and CDR2: MNHEY, SMNVEV (reference sequence). The CDR3 coding sequence is TGTGCCAGCAGTTTATGGCAGGGCATCCAAGAGACCCAGTACTTC. This sequence encodes CASSLWQGIQETQYF.

This rearrangement joins TRBV28 to TRBJ2-7, with 10 bases that match TRBD1. The length of the CDR3 is 19 residues. CDR1 and CDR2 from the germline V gene are MDHEN and SYDVKM. Trimming took 5 bases from V and 1 from J; bases not matched to a gene: 17. The CDR3, as DNA: TGTGCCAGCAGTCCGGGGGACAGGGGTTTAGGATCTTATTCCTACGAGCAGTACTTC. It yields the protein CASSPGDRGLGSYSYEQYF.

The table lists this clone with a few counts. This chain links TRBV9 with TRBJ1-2, with 9 bases aligning to TRBD1. The CDR3 contains 15 residues. Trimming took 4 bases from V and 8 from J; bases not matched to a gene: 12. Germline V gene lookup returns CDR1 SGDLS and CDR2 YYNGEE. CDR3 bases: TGTGCCAGCAGCCCGGACAGGGGTCTCTCCTTAGGCTACACCTTC. Its translation: CASSPDRGLSLGYTF.

This clone has more than one count but fewer than ten. The chain links TRBV5-6 to TRBJ1-1; D is undetermined. Trimming removed 1 base from V and 0 bases from J, with 4 bases in between. The CDR3 consists of 13 residues. CDR1 and CDR2 from the germline V gene are SGHDT and YYEEEE. The CDR3 DNA reads as TGTGCCAGCAGCTTGAACATGAACACTGAAGCTTTCTTT. Protein product: CASSLNMNTEAFF.

This rearrangement joins TRBV11-3 to TRBJ2-1; TRBD1 matches at 7 bases. Trimming took 3 bases from V and 5 from J; bases not matched to a gene: 10. The germline V gene encodes CDR1 SGHNT and CDR2 YENEEA. CDR3 length: 16 residues. CDR3 sequence: CASSFPFRGLDNEQFF. The CDR3 DNA reads as TGTGCCAGCAGCTTCCCCTTCAGGGGGTTGGACAATGAGCAGTTCTTC. The complete variable domain, with remaining parts taken from reference TRBV11-3 and TRBJ2-1, reads EAGVVQSPRYKIIEKKQPVAFWCNPISGHNTLYWYLQNLGQGPELLIRYENEEAVDDSQLPKDRFSAERLKGVDSTLKIQPAELGDSAVYLCASSFPFRGLDNEQFFGPGTRLTVL.

The chain links TRBV5-1 to TRBJ2-7, with a tentative D call TRBD1 (5 bases). The CDR3 is made up of 15 amino acids. Trimming took off 0 bases at V and 3 bases at J, with 13 bases between the two ends. CDR1 and CDR2 from the germline V gene are SGHRS and YFSETQ. In DNA form, the CDR3 reads TGCGCCAGCAGCTTGGACAGGCGGCGGCTCTACGAGCAGTACTTC. The encoded protein is CASSLDRRRLYEQYF. The variable domain in full, completed from reference TRBV5-1 and TRBJ2-7, reads KAGVTQTPRYLIKTRGQQVTLSCSPISGHRSVSWYQQTPGQGLQFLFEYFSETQRNKGNFPGRFSGRQFSNSRSEMNVSTLELGDSALYLCASSLDRRRLYEQYFGPGTRLTVT.

The V gene is TRBV7-8, the J gene TRBJ2-3; 7 bases map to TRBD2. Germline values: CDR1 SGHVS, CDR2 FQNEAQ. V trimming: 2 bases; J trimming: 0 bases; junction bases outside the gene matches: 5. The CDR3 is 16 residues long. CDR3 sequence: CASSLMGLTSTDTQYF. Written as DNA, the CDR3 is TGTGCCAGCAGCTTAATGGGACTAACAAGCACAGATACGCAGTATTTT.

The genes are TRBV28 and TRBJ2-7, with a possible D match to TRBD2 (5 bases). V shed 4 bases and J shed 1 base, with 11 bases lying between them. The CDR3 sequence is 14 residues long. Germline CDR1 MDHEN, CDR2 SYDVKM. The DNA for the CDR3 is TGTGCCAGCAGTTATCTCAGAGGGTCCTACGAGCAGTACTTC. Translation: CASSYLRGSYEQYF.

This rearrangement joins TRBV11-2 to TRBJ2-1, with TRBD2 matching 9 bases. CDR1 SGHAT and CDR2 FQNNGV come from the germline V gene. The CDR3 loop spans 14 amino acids. Germline trimming cut 2 bases from V and 4 bases from J; bases unmatched to any gene: 0. This chain's CDR3 is CASSLSGRYNEQFF. CDR3 nucleotide sequence: TGTGCCAGCAGCTTAAGCGGGAGGTACAATGAGCAGTTCTTC.

The chain carries TRBV5-1 and TRBJ2-3; D is unclear. V lost 2 bases and J 3 bases, leaving 10 bases between the germline ends. The CDR3 extends over 14 amino acids. Per germline, CDR1 SGHRS and CDR2 YFSETQ. The CDR3 DNA sequence: TGCGCCAGCAGCTTAAGACTCCAGACAGATACGCAGTATTTT. Protein sequence: CASSLRLQTDTQYF.